This T cell receptor beta chain comes out of a study of T-cell reconstitution after alpha-beta-depleted transplantation in children. As it was prepared, the TCRbeta library received unique molecular identifiers. Via MiXCR, TCRdb re-called the PCR reads, giving one row per CDR3 protein. The sample contains 440,000 or so distinct CDR3 sequences, around two fifths of which appear only once. Concerning this clonotype: Its antigen is unknown.

The V and J ends lost 4 bases and 1 base respectively, with 8 bases between them. This CDR3 has 13 amino acids. From germline, CDR1 is MNHEY and CDR2 SVGAGI. General study findings and limits: Fresh T-cell production supplied most of the T-cell counts and diversity seen one year after transplant. Some patients showed high day-60 TCRbeta diversity, which derived from surviving recipient T cells and thymic progenitors. Where alpha-beta T cells came from about two months after transplant was reportedly several hundred expanded graft clones.

V usage is TRBV6-5 and J usage is TRBJ2-7; D not certain. The TCR comes from a girl aged 2 to 10 with aplastic anemia, due to receive a stem cell transplant. The material was PBMCs, obtained before TCRalphabeta/CD19-depleted stem cell transplant. DNA for the CDR3: TGTGCCAGCAGTTCCGTCAATTCCTACGAGCAGTACTTC. Its protein is CASSSVNSYEQYF.